A single sample gave rise to the 13 T cell receptor beta chains below, sequenced in a study of shared clonotypes between healthy human individuals. The assay was immunoSEQ multiplex PCR, and TCRdb's table has in-frame clones only and misses some. The table records some 980,000 clones, approximately 76% of them present only once. Input material: memory CD4+ T cells sorted from blood. Subset specified: CD45RA-negative fraction. The receptors here all came from a man in his late teens or twenties in good health.

CDR3 DNA: TGTGCCAGCAGCTCAAGTTGGGGCAGGGGGCGCGAGCAGTACTTC. It encodes CASSSSWGRGREQYF. The chain couples TRBV7-2 to TRBJ2-7; 8 nucleotides align to TRBD1. The length of the CDR3 is 15 residues. Trimming cost V 4 bases and J 6 bases; bases outside gene matches: 11. Germline values: CDR1 SGHTA, CDR2 FQGNSA.

The J gene is TRBJ1-1, the V gene TRBV11-2; 7 nucleotides line up with TRBD1. Germline V lookup: CDR1 SGHAT, CDR2 FQNNGV. The CDR3 runs to 15 residues. The V gene end was trimmed by 1 base and the J gene end by 6 bases; junction bases not matched to a gene: 8. The CDR3 bases are TGTGCCAGCAGCTTAGGTGGCAGGGGGACCTCTGAAGCTTTCTTT. Protein: CASSLGGRGTSEAFF.

The chain links TRBV7-2 to TRBJ1-1; D not certain. This CDR3 comprises 13 residues. V was pared by 4 bases and J by 1 base, with 7 bases between. The germline gives CDR1 SGHTA, CDR2 FQGNSA. DNA for the CDR3: TGTGCCAGCAGCTCGAGGCCGAACACTGAAGCTTTCTTT. Its protein is CASSSRPNTEAFF. The full variable domain, in which reference TRBV7-2 and TRBJ1-1 provide the parts outside the CDR3, is GAGVSQSPSNKVTEKGKDVELRCDPISGHTALYWYRQSLGQGLEFLIYFQGNSAPDKSGLPSDRFSAERTGGSVSTLTIQRTQQEDSAVYLCASSSRPNTEAFFGQGTRLTVV.

The chain combines TRBV7-6 with TRBJ1-3; no firm D call. This CDR3 contains 16 residues. Trimming pared 2 bases from V and 0 bases from J, leaving 11 bases between. Germline V lookup: CDR1 SGHVS, CDR2 FNYEAQ. The CDR3 nucleotides are TGTGCCAGCAGCTTATCCGAGGGAGTCTCTGGAAACACCATATATTTT. Its translation is CASSLSEGVSGNTIYF.

The chain joins TRBV5-1 to TRBJ1-2; D gene unclear. The V end lost 0 bases, the J end lost 1 base, and 7 bases lay between the germline ends. Per the germline V gene, CDR1 is SGHRS and CDR2 is YFSETQ. This CDR3 is 14 amino acids long. CDR3 in DNA: TGCGCCAGCAGCTTGGATTCGGATAACTATGGCTACACCTTC. This sequence encodes CASSLDSDNYGYTF. Based on the CDR3 plus reference TRBV5-1 and TRBJ1-2, the full variable domain is KAGVTQTPRYLIKTRGQQVTLSCSPISGHRSVSWYQQTPGQGLQFLFEYFSETQRNKGNFPGRFSGRQFSNSRSEMNVSTLELGDSALYLCASSLDSDNYGYTFGSGTRLTVV.

The chain is built from TRBV11-2 and TRBJ1-6; D might be TRBD1 (5 bases). This CDR3 comprises 17 residues. Germline V gene lookup returns CDR1 SGHAT and CDR2 FQNNGV. Trimming removed 6 bases from V and 5 bases from J, with 20 bases in between. Written as DNA, the CDR3 is TGTGCCAGCAGGTTATGGGGGAAAAGGACCAATAATTCACCCCTCCACTTT. Amino acids: CASRLWGKRTNNSPLHF.

CDR3 sequence (DNA): TGCGCCAGCAGCCGCACGACGGGCTACGGGGACTCCTACGAGCAGTACTTC. This gives the protein CASSRTTGYGDSYEQYF. The rearrangement uses TRBV4-1 and TRBJ2-7, with D possibly being TRBD2 (5 bases). This CDR3 has 17 amino acids. In germline, CDR1 is MGHRA, CDR2 YSYEKL. V lost 4 bases and J 0 bases, leaving 19 bases between the germline ends.

The CDR3 DNA sequence: TGTGCCAGCAGCTTAGTCGGCCAGCTTAATGAAAAACTGTTTTTT. Translated: CASSLVGQLNEKLFF. The chain combines TRBV7-2 with TRBJ1-4; D is uncertain. The CDR3 runs 15 residues. The V end lost 1 base, the J end lost 4 bases, and 10 bases lay between the germline ends. CDR1 is SGHTA and CDR2 is FQGNSA in the germline V gene.

The chain carries TRBV15 and TRBJ2-5; 7 bases align to TRBD1. The CDR3 sequence is 13 residues long. The V gene end was trimmed by 0 bases and the J gene end by 9 bases; junction bases not matched to a gene: 4. From germline, CDR1 is LNHNV and CDR2 YYDKDF (reference sequence). In nucleotides, the CDR3 is TGTGCCACCAGCAGAGATAAGACAGGGTCCCAGTACTTC. It is translated as CATSRDKTGSQYF.

The chain combines TRBV5-1 with TRBJ1-1; no reliable D call. The CDR3 is 15 residues long. V lost 4 bases and J lost 1, with 14 bases in between. Looked up from germline, CDR1 is SGHRS and CDR2 is YFSETQ. Here the CDR3 DNA reads TGCGCCAGCAGCGAGCTAAGTGTGAAGAACACTGAAGCTTTCTTT. This sequence encodes CASSELSVKNTEAFF.

Comments on this clone: This specimen includes other DNA sequences encoding the same CDR3. The chain combines TRBV5-1 with TRBJ2-3, with D perhaps matching TRBD2 (6 bases). Trimming shortened V by 3 bases and J by 3 bases, and 17 bases separated the two germline ends. Germline V CDR1 and CDR2: SGHRS, YFSETQ. The CDR3 sequence is 16 residues long. CDR3 amino acids: CASSSRAGGGTDTQYF. DNA of the CDR3: TGCGCCAGCAGCTCCAGGGCCGGGGGAGGAACAGATACGCAGTATTTT. Together with reference TRBV5-1 and TRBJ2-3, the CDR3 gives the full variable domain: KAGVTQTPRYLIKTRGQQVTLSCSPISGHRSVSWYQQTPGQGLQFLFEYFSETQRNKGNFPGRFSGRQFSNSRSEMNVSTLELGDSALYLCASSSRAGGGTDTQYFGPGTRLTVL.

CDR3 DNA: TGTGCCAGCAGTGATCGTGCTAGCGGGAACAACGAGCAGTACTTC. It specifies CASSDRASGNNEQYF. The gene calls are TRBV2 and TRBJ2-7; 9 bases align to TRBD2. V was pared by 3 bases and J by 5 bases, with 8 bases of the junction left unmatched. CDR3 size: 15 residues. Germline lookup yields CDR1 SNHLY and CDR2 FYNNEI.

This clone has a single count. The V call is TRBV20-1, the J call TRBJ2-1, with D unclear. The CDR3 loop spans 11 amino acids. V was clipped by 5 bases and J by 15 bases, with 17 bases between them. The germline V gene encodes CDR1 DFQATT and CDR2 SNEGSKA (reference sequence). The DNA of the CDR3 is TGCAGTGCTTCTGACTCGATTAGGTGGTTCTTC. It yields the protein CSASDSIRWFF.